The 13 T cell receptor beta chains below were found in one sample sequenced in a study of T cells after yellow fever vaccination (dated by TCRdb to about 2019). The intended sense of this specimen's treatment or condition label: live attenuated yellow fever vaccine strain. Library preparation was by 5' RACE. The sequencer listed for this sample is Illumina HiSeq 2500. TCRdb reanalyzed the raw reads on its own, using fastp at Q25 for trimming and MiXCR for clone calling, and kept in-frame beta chains. Under each unique CDR3 protein, matching rows form one entry showing the most common genes and DNA. A total of about 400,000 distinct CDR3 sequences appear in this sample, 6.2% of them only once. Clones ranked in the top ten supply over 14% of the sample. The source was PBMCs, collected 5 days after the yellow fever booster vaccination. These receptors all stem from a man between 25 and 39 years old who received the YFV17D yellow fever vaccine.

This clonotype was detected ten times or more. The rearrangement joins TRBV29-1 to TRBJ2-5; the match to TRBD2 covers 11 bases. Germline trimming cut 7 bases from V and 5 bases from J; bases unmatched to any gene: 12. The germline V gene encodes CDR1 SQVTM and CDR2 ANQGSEA. This CDR3 has 15 amino acids. CDR3: CSAGTSGAAGETQYF. As DNA, the CDR3 is TGCAGCGCAGGGACTAGCGGAGCGGCGGGGGAGACCCAGTACTTC.

This clonotype was counted many times. This chain uses TRBV20-1 with TRBJ2-7, with TRBD2 matching 7 bases. CDR1 and CDR2 from the germline V gene are DFQATT and SNEGSKA (reference sequence). V trimming: 1 base; J trimming: 6 bases; junction bases outside the gene matches: 12. The CDR3 totals 15 residues. The CDR3 DNA is TGCAGTGCTAGAGGGGGAAGCGGGACCACAGGCGAGCAGTACTTC. Its translation: CSARGGSGTTGEQYF.

This clonotype was observed many times. The chain combines TRBV5-1 with TRBJ2-7, with D possibly being TRBD1 (6 bases). The germline V gene encodes CDR1 SGHRS and CDR2 YFSETQ. There are 13 residues in the CDR3. The ends were cut back, 3 bases at V and 0 bases at J, with 7 bases in the middle. The CDR3 DNA sequence: TGCGCCAGCAGCTCGGACAGCTCCTACGAGCAGTACTTC. Translating it yields CASSSDSSYEQYF.

This clonotype was found many times. The chain links TRBV20-1 to TRBJ2-3; D is tentatively TRBD1 or TRBD2 (6 bases each). Germline V gene lookup returns CDR1 DFQATT and CDR2 SNEGSKA (reference sequence). V was trimmed by 6 bases and J by 0 bases, leaving 16 bases between them. The CDR3 runs to 15 residues. CDR3 in DNA: TGCAGTGCGTCCCAAGGGGGGACAAGCACAGATACGCAGTATTTT. Its translation is CSASQGGTSTDTQYF.

This clonotype was recorded at least ten times. The chain combines TRBV6-5 with TRBJ2-7, with 9 bases identical to TRBD1. CDR3 length: 15 residues. CDR1 is MNHEY, CDR2 SVGAGI, per germline. V lost 2 bases, J lost 1 base, and 3 bases stayed unmatched. The CDR3 spells CASSYVQGASYEQYF. DNA for the CDR3: TGTGCCAGCAGTTACGTACAGGGGGCATCCTACGAGCAGTACTTC.

This clonotype was observed a few times. The V call is TRBV5-1, the J call TRBJ1-1; 7 nucleotides line up with TRBD1. Germline V gives CDR1 SGHRS, CDR2 YFSETQ. Germline trimming cut 1 base from V and 0 bases from J; bases unmatched to any gene: 6. CDR3 length: 16 residues. The CDR3 protein is CASSLPPTGVNTEAFF. The CDR3 DNA is TGCGCCAGCAGCTTGCCCCCTACAGGGGTGAACACTGAAGCTTTCTTT. Combining the CDR3 with reference TRBV5-1 and TRBJ1-1 gives the whole variable domain KAGVTQTPRYLIKTRGQQVTLSCSPISGHRSVSWYQQTPGQGLQFLFEYFSETQRNKGNFPGRFSGRQFSNSRSEMNVSTLELGDSALYLCASSLPPTGVNTEAFFGQGTRLTVV.

The J gene is TRBJ2-7, the V gene TRBV14, with D possibly TRBD2 on 5 matching bases. Germline V gene data show CDR1 as SGHDN and CDR2 as FVKESK. V was shortened by 0 bases and J by 1 base, with 7 bases between the two germline ends. The CDR3 consists of 14 residues. CDR3 nucleotide sequence: TGTGCCAGCAGCCAAGAGGCGGGTTCCTACGAGCAGTACTTC. Protein: CASSQEAGSYEQYF. The whole variable domain, remainder taken from reference TRBV14 and TRBJ2-7, is EAGVTQFPSHSVIEKGQTVTLRCDPISGHDNLYWYRRVMGKEIKFLLHFVKESKQDESGMPNNRFLAERTGGTYSTLKVQPAELEDSGVYFCASSQEAGSYEQYFGPGTRLTVT.

The V gene is TRBV28, the J gene TRBJ2-2, with TRBD2 matching 9 bases. CDR3 length equals 19 residues. Germline V CDR1 and CDR2: MDHEN, SYDVKM. Trimming at V came to 6 bases and at J to 4 bases, leaving 18 bases not matched to a gene. The CDR3 spells CASSPTGFAGGPGTGELFF. CDR3 in DNA: TGTGCCAGCAGCCCAACGGGTTTCGCGGGAGGGCCGGGCACCGGGGAGCTGTTTTTT.

This clonotype showed up just a few times. The chain uses TRBV9 and TRBJ2-5; the D is unclear. V lost 0 bases, J lost 0 bases, and 12 bases lay in between. The CDR3 sequence is 16 residues long. Germline CDR1 SGDLS, CDR2 YYNGEE. CDR3 coding DNA: TGTGCCAGCAGCGTAGCCGTGACAACGTACCAAGAGACCCAGTACTTC. This codes for CASSVAVTTYQETQYF. The full variable domain, rest sourced from reference TRBV9 and TRBJ2-5, is DSGVTQTPKHLITATGQRVTLRCSPRSGDLSVYWYQQSLDQGLQFLIQYYNGEERAKGNILERFSAQQFPDLHSELNLSSLELGDSALYFCASSVAVTTYQETQYFGPGTRLLVL.

This chain connects TRBV5-1 to TRBJ2-2; 9 positions agree with TRBD1. This CDR3 contains 15 residues. The germline CDR1 and CDR2 sequences are SGHRS and YFSETQ. The V and J ends lost 5 bases and 2 bases, in that order; junction bases with no gene match: 4. The CDR3: CASRTGQGNTGELFF. The CDR3 DNA reads TGCGCCAGCAGGACGGGACAGGGAAACACCGGGGAGCTGTTTTTT.

This clonotype showed up just a few times. The V call is TRBV24-1, the J call TRBJ2-1; the D call may be TRBD1 or TRBD2 (5 bases each). V lost 6 bases and J 9 bases, leaving 17 bases between the germline ends. The CDR3 length is 14 residues. Germline loops: CDR1 KGHDR, CDR2 SFDVKD. CDR3 protein: CATSLGEWTREQFF. The CDR3 DNA follows: TGTGCCACCAGTTTGGGGGAATGGACCCGTGAGCAGTTCTTC.

In this sample, this clonotype turned up many times. The CDR3 DNA sequence: TGTGCCAGCAGCTTGGGTGGGGCGAGGGATGGCTACACCTTC. Protein: CASSLGGARDGYTF. This chain connects TRBV5-5 to TRBJ1-2; weak D call: TRBD1 (5 bases). The CDR3 spans 14 residues. Germline values: CDR1 SGHKS, CDR2 YYEKEE (reference sequence). With 0 bases removed from V and 6 bases from J, the gap between germline ends came to 12 bases. The full variable domain, rest sourced from reference TRBV5-5 and TRBJ1-2, is DAGVTQSPTHLIKTRGQQVTLRCSPISGHKSVSWYQQVLGQGPQFIFQYYEKEERGRGNFPDRFSARQFPNYSSELNVNALLLGDSALYLCASSLGGARDGYTFGSGTRLTVV.

The rearrangement joins TRBV5-6 to TRBJ2-1, with 7 bases matching TRBD2. The CDR3 loop spans 15 amino acids. J lost 3 bases, V lost 2 bases, and 5 bases had no gene match. The germline CDR1 and CDR2 sequences are SGHDT and YYEEEE. CDR3 loop: CASSFTSAYYNEQFF. The CDR3 coding sequence is TGTGCCAGCAGCTTCACTAGCGCATACTACAATGAGCAGTTCTTC.